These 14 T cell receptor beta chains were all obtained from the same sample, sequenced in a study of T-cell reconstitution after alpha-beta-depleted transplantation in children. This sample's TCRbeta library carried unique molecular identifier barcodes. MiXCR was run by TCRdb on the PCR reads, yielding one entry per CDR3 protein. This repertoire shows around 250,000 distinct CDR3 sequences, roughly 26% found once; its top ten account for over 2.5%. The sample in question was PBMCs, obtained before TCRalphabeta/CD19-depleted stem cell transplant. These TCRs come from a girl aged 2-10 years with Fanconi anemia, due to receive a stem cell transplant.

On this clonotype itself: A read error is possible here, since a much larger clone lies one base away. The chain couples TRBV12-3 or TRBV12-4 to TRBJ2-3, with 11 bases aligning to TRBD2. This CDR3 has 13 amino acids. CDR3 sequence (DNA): TGTGCGTCTAGCGGGAGGAACACAGATGCGCAGTATTTT. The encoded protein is CASSGRNTDAQYF.

This CDR3 reads CSVKGDIMNTEAFF. The CDR3 DNA sequence: TGCAGCGTCAAGGGGGACATAATGAACACTGAAGCTTTCTTT. The chain is built from TRBV29-1 and TRBJ1-1, with D perhaps matching TRBD1 (6 bases). CDR3 length: 14 residues. V lost 6 bases to trimming and J lost 0 bases, with 14 bases between them. The V gene's germline CDR1 is SQVTM and CDR2 ANQGSEA.

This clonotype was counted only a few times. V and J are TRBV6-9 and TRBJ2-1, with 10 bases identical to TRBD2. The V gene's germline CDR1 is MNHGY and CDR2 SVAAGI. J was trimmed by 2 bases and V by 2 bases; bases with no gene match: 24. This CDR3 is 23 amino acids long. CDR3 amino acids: CASSYRNARAGGPEDKPYNEQFF. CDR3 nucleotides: TGTGCCAGCAGTTATAGAAACGCCAGAGCGGGAGGGCCTGAGGATAAGCCCTACAATGAGCAGTTCTTC.

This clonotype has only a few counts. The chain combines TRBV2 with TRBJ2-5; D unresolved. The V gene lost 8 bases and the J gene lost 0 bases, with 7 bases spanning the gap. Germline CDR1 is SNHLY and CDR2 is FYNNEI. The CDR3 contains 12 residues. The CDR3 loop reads CASRAYQETQYF. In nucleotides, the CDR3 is TGTGCCAGCCGGGCTTACCAAGAGACCCAGTACTTC.

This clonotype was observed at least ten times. CDR3 loop: CASSNNLAGGQDEQFF. The DNA for the CDR3 is TGTGCCAGCAGTAACAATCTAGCGGGGGGGCAGGACGAGCAGTTCTTC. V gene TRBV12-3 or TRBV12-4 combines with J gene TRBJ2-1, with 12 bases that match TRBD2. CDR3 length equals 16 residues. V gave up 5 bases and J gave up 10 bases; unmatched junction bases: 12.

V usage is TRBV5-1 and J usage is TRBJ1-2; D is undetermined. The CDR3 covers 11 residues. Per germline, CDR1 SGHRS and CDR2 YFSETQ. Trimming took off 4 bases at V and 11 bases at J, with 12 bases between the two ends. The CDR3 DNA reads TGCGCCAGCAGCGAGGCGGGGATTTACACCTTC. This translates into CASSEAGIYTF.

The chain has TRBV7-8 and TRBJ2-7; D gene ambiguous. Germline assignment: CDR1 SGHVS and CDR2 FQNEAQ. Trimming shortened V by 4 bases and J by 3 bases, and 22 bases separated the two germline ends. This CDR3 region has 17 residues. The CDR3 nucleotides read TGTGCCAGCAGCTCCGTCGAACCTTCCCAAAGGCGCTACGAGCAGTACTTC. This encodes CASSSVEPSQRRYEQYF. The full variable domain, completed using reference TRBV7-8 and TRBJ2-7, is GAGVSQSPRYKVAKRGQDVALRCDPISGHVSLFWYQQALGQGPEFLTYFQNEAQLDKSGLPSDRFFAERPEGSVSTLKIQRTQQEDSAVYLCASSSVEPSQRRYEQYFGPGTRLTVT.

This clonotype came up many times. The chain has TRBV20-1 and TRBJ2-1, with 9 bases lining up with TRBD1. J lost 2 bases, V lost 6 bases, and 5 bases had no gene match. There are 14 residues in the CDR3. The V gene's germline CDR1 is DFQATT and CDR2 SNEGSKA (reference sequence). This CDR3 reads CSASGQGPYNEQFF. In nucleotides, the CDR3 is TGCAGTGCGTCGGGACAGGGCCCCTACAATGAGCAGTTCTTC.

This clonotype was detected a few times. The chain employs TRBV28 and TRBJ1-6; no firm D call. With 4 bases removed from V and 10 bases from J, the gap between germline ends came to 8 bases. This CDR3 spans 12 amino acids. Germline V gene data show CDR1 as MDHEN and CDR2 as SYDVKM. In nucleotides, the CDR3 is TGTGCCAGCAGTTCCGAGGGCTCACCCCTCCACTTT. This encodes CASSSEGSPLHF.

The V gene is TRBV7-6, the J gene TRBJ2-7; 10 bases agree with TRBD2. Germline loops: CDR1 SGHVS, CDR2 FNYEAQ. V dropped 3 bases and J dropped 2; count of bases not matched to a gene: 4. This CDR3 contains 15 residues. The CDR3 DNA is TGTGCCAGCAGCTTTGGGACTAGCGCCGCCTACGAGCAGTACTTC. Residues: CASSFGTSAAYEQYF.

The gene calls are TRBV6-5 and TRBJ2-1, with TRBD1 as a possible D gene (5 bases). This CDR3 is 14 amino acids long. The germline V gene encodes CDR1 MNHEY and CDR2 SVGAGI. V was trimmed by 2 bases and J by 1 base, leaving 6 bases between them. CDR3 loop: CASSYGASYNEQFF. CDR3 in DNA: TGTGCCAGCAGTTACGGGGCATCCTACAATGAGCAGTTCTTC.

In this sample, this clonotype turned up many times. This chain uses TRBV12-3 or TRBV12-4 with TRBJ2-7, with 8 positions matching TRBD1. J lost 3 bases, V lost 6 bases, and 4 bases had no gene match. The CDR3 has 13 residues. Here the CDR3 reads CASSSGQGYEQYF. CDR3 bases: TGTGCCAGCAGCTCAGGACAGGGCTACGAGCAGTACTTC.

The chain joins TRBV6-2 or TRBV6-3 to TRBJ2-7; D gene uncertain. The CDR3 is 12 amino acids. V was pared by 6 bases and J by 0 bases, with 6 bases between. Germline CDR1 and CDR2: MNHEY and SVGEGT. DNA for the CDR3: TGTGCCAGCAGAACCCTCTCCTACGAGCAGTACTTC. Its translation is CASRTLSYEQYF.

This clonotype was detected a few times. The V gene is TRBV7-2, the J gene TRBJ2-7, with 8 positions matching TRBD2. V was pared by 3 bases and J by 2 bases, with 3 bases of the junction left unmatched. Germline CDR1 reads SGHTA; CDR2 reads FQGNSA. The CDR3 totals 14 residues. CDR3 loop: CASSFTSGAYEQYF. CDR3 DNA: TGTGCCAGCAGCTTTACTAGCGGTGCCTACGAGCAGTACTTC.